This entry lists 15 T cell receptor beta chains sequenced from one sample in a study of cytomegalovirus exposure and HLA in healthy donors. The PCR made use of 60 Vbeta and 13 Jbeta primers. Clones were read by immunoSEQ multiplex PCR, and TCRdb kept only the in-frame ones, dropping some. The sample has tens of thousands of clones, 60% to 85% seen once; the top ten hold over 4.5%. The sequenced sample was PBMCs. These receptor sequences come from a man aged 18 to 29 in good health and CMV-seropositive.

The rearrangement uses TRBV7-2 and TRBJ2-7; 11 nucleotides match TRBD2. The CDR3 has 13 amino acids. The V gene's germline CDR1 is SGHTA and CDR2 FQGNSA. V was pared by 8 bases and J by 1 base, with 1 base of the junction left unmatched. CDR3 residues: CASRLAGSYEQYF. The CDR3, as DNA: TGTGCCAGCCGACTAGCGGGATCCTACGAGCAGTACTTC.

The gene calls are TRBV2 and TRBJ2-1, with D possibly being TRBD2 (6 bases). This CDR3 is built from 12 residues. From germline, CDR1 is SNHLY and CDR2 FYNNEI. Deletions cut 8 bases from V and 7 bases from J, with 12 bases between. CDR3 DNA: TGTGCCAGCGGGGGGACGCGGAATGAGCAGTTCTTC. It is translated as CASGGTRNEQFF.

V gene TRBV11-2 combines with J gene TRBJ2-3; no reliable D call. Germline V gene lookup returns CDR1 SGHAT and CDR2 FQNNGV. Trimming cost V 6 bases and J 2 bases, with 6 bases left between them. The CDR3 consists of 12 residues. CDR3 DNA sequence: TGTGCCAGCAGACTCGACACAGATACGCAGTATTTT. Its translation is CASRLDTDTQYF.

The rearrangement uses TRBV10-3 and TRBJ2-1, with D perhaps TRBD2 (7 bases). The CDR3 extends over 13 amino acids. The V end was cut by 6 bases, the J end by 8 bases, with 14 bases between. Looked up from germline, CDR1 is ENHRY and CDR2 is SYGVKD. The CDR3 sequence is CAIRGGGPHEQFF. The CDR3 DNA is TGTGCCATCAGAGGGGGAGGGCCACATGAGCAGTTCTTC.

Only a few counts were recorded for this clone. V is TRBV4-2 and J is TRBJ1-1, with 9 positions matching TRBD1. CDR1 is LGHNA and CDR2 is YNFKEQ in the germline V gene. The junction had 0 bases not matched to a gene; V was cut back by 1 base and J by 3 bases. This CDR3 contains 14 residues. CDR3 DNA: TGTGCCAGCAGCCAAGGACAGGGGGACACTGAAGCTTTCTTT. Protein product: CASSQGQGDTEAFF.

The chain uses TRBV7-2 and TRBJ2-2; TRBD2 might be the D (6 bases). Trimming pared 3 bases from V and 1 base from J, leaving 6 bases between. CDR3 length: 14 residues. Germline CDR1 reads SGHTA; CDR2 reads FQGNSA. The CDR3 is CASSLGLNTGELFF. CDR3 DNA: TGTGCCAGCAGCTTGGGACTGAACACCGGGGAGCTGTTTTTT. The entire variable domain, with the rest obtained from reference TRBV7-2 and TRBJ2-2, is as follows: GAGVSQSPSNKVTEKGKDVELRCDPISGHTALYWYRQSLGQGLEFLIYFQGNSAPDKSGLPSDRFSAERTGGSVSTLTIQRTQQEDSAVYLCASSLGLNTGELFFGEGSRLTVL.

The chain couples TRBV28 to TRBJ1-1; no definite D call. The CDR3 sequence is 11 residues long. Trimming removed 5 bases at V and 7 bases at J, with 8 bases between. Germline V gene sequence: CDR1 MDHEN, CDR2 SYDVKM. CDR3 coding DNA: TGTGCCAGCAGTGCAGAATTTGAAGCTTTCTTT. It specifies CASSAEFEAFF. Full variable domain (outside the CDR3, taken from reference TRBV28 and TRBJ1-1): DVKVTQSSRYLVKRTGEKVFLECVQDMDHENMFWYRQDPGLGLRLIYFSYDVKMKEKGDIPEGYSVSREKKERFSLILESASTNQTSMYLCASSAEFEAFFGQGTRLTVV.

The CDR3 region has the DNA TGCGCCAGCAGCCAACCGGGACTAGCGGGAGTTCGTGAGCAGTTCTTC. It encodes CASSQPGLAGVREQFF. The chain joins TRBV4-1 to TRBJ2-1; 14 bases align to TRBD2. Per the germline V gene, CDR1 is MGHRA and CDR2 is YSYEKL. This CDR3 spans 16 amino acids. The J segment lost 9 bases and the V segment lost 2 bases, leaving 6 bases of the junction unmatched.

This clone has a handful of counts. V gene TRBV5-1 combines with J gene TRBJ1-3; D may be TRBD1 (5 bases). CDR1 and CDR2 from the germline V gene are SGHRS and YFSETQ. V gave up 1 base and J gave up 7 bases, with 9 bases separating them. The length of the CDR3 is 13 residues. The CDR3 here is CASSLQGSNTIYF. As DNA, the CDR3 is TGCGCCAGCAGCTTGCAGGGTTCCAACACCATATATTTT.

The sample holds a few counts of this clone. V is TRBV29-1 and J is TRBJ2-2; D is perhaps TRBD1 (6 bases). V was cut by 5 bases and J by 1 base, with 8 bases left in between. The CDR3 length is 13 residues. Germline assignment: CDR1 SQVTM and CDR2 ANQGSEA. CDR3 nucleotide sequence: TGCAGCGTTCTGACAGGGAACACCGGGGAGCTGTTTTTT. Translated: CSVLTGNTGELFF.

This chain joins TRBV4-2 and TRBJ2-5; TRBD1 is a possible D gene (5 bases). The length of the CDR3 is 16 residues. CDR1 and CDR2 from the germline V gene are LGHNA and YNFKEQ. V shed 0 bases and J shed 5 bases, with 16 bases lying between them. The DNA for the CDR3 is TGTGCCAGCAGCCAAGAGACCGGCCGCTCAGGGGAGACCCAGTACTTC. Protein product: CASSQETGRSGETQYF.

The chain has TRBV10-3 and TRBJ1-1, with D tentatively TRBD1 (6 bases). Germline V lookup: CDR1 ENHRY, CDR2 SYGVKD. The CDR3 is 12 amino acids. V shed 4 bases and J shed 3 bases, with 6 bases lying between them. CDR3 sequence (DNA): TGTGCCATCAGTGGGACAGACACTGAAGCTTTCTTT. It codes for CAISGTDTEAFF.

This rearrangement joins TRBV2 to TRBJ2-1; the D gene is possibly TRBD2 (6 bases). V lost 3 bases and J 3 bases, leaving 12 bases between the germline ends. The length of the CDR3 is 15 residues. Germline V gives CDR1 SNHLY, CDR2 FYNNEI. CDR3 in DNA: TGTGCCAGCAGTGAGGGGCTAGCGAGCTACAATGAGCAGTTCTTC. Protein: CASSEGLASYNEQFF.

The chain uses TRBV4-1 and TRBJ2-1; 8 bases match TRBD2. Per the germline V gene, CDR1 is MGHRA and CDR2 is YSYEKL. The CDR3 is 17 residues long. With V trimmed by 1 base and J by 2 bases, 7 bases remained unmatched. DNA for the CDR3: TGCGCCAGCAGCCAAGCCTCCGGGACTAGAACCTACAATGAGCAGTTCTTC. Residues: CASSQASGTRTYNEQFF.

This clone turned up a few times. This sequence joins TRBV15 and TRBJ1-1; D not certain. CDR1 is LNHNV, CDR2 YYDKDF, per germline (reference sequence). Between the trimmed V and J ends, which lost 0 bases and 1 base, there was a span of 9 bases. The CDR3 is 15 residues long. The CDR3 sequence: CATSRDGRGNTEAFF. In DNA form, the CDR3 reads TGTGCCACCAGCAGAGATGGACGGGGGAACACTGAAGCTTTCTTT.